A selection of T cell receptor beta chains follows, all from one sample in a study of blood T cell repertoires in COVID-19. Sequenced by immunoSEQ multiplex PCR; TCRdb stores in-frame clones only, minus some. The table lists about 63,000 clones, about 83% of them singletons. Input material: peripheral blood. The receptors come from a human donor in a cohort sampled during active COVID-19. Both conserved end residues are part of each CDR3. A D gene is named only where the DNA matches it firmly. Rows may omit the clone size; those that give it use once, few, many or a size class.

>TRBD1|TRBJ1-2|TRBV29-1|NA
TGCAGCGTACGACAGGGCACATATGGCTACACCTTC
CSVRQGTYGYTF
>NA|TRBJ2-1|TRBV19|NA
TGTGCCAGTAGTATCGGGGCGACAGGAAAAGCCTCAATGAAGCAGTTCTTC
CASSIGATGKASMKQFF
>NA|TRBJ2-5|TRBV28|NA
TGTGCCAGCAGTTTTCTCCAGGGCCAGGGCTTGGAGACCCAGTACTTC
CASSFLQGQGLETQYF
>NA|TRBJ1-1|TRBV19|NA
TGTGCCAGCGTTTCCAGGGAGAACACTGAAGCTTTCTTT
CASVSRENTEAFF
>NA|TRBJ2-7|TRBV4-2|NA
TGTGCCAGCAGCCAAGAATTGATAGTCTACGAGCAGTACTTC
CASSQELIVYEQYF
>NA|TRBJ2-4|TRBV2|NA
TGTGCCAGCGGGGGGATAGCCCTAGGGGACATTCAGTACTTC
CASGGIALGDIQYF
>NA|TRBJ2-5|TRBV5-1|NA
TGCGCCAGCAGCCTCGGACCGCAAGCGGGCCAAGAGACCCAGTACTTC
CASSLGPQAGQETQYF
>TRBD2|TRBJ2-7|TRBV18|NA
TGTGCCAGCTCATCGACGGCGGGGGTCTCCTACGAGCAGTACTTC
CASSSTAGVSYEQYF
>TRBD2|TRBJ2-7|TRBV19|once
TGTGCCAGTAGTGGCGGACTAGCGGGAAGCTACGAGCAGTACTTC
CASSGGLAGSYEQYF
>NA|TRBJ2-1|TRBV2|NA
TGTGCCAGCAGTGAAAGCGCGGGAACCACCTACAATGAGCAGTTCTTC
CASSESAGTTYNEQFF
>NA|TRBJ2-1|TRBV19|NA
TGTGCCAGTAGTATGACCCCGTCCAGGGGTAGGAATGAGCAGTTCTTC
CASSMTPSRGRNEQFF
>NA|TRBJ2-1|TRBV28|few
TGTGCCAGCAGTTTCATTAGGAGGGATATTGAGCAGTTCTTC
CASSFIRRDIEQFF
>NA|TRBJ2-3|TRBV18|few
TGTGCCAGCTCACCACCCGGACAGCCAGATACGCAGTATTTT
CASSPPGQPDTQYF
>NA|TRBJ1-1|TRBV10-1|NA
TGCGCCAGCAGTGAGTGGACAGACACTGAAGCTTTCTTT
CASSEWTDTEAFF
>TRBD2|TRBJ2-7|TRBV4-1|NA
TGCGCCAGCAGCCAGGACTTTGGGACTAGCGGATCCTACGAGCAGTACTTC
CASSQDFGTSGSYEQYF
>NA|TRBJ1-1|TRBV6-5|NA
TGTGCCACCCAAAATCAGGGAAACACTGAAGCTTTCTTT
CATQNQGNTEAFF
>NA|TRBJ2-6|TRBV15|many
TGTGCCACCAGCAGAGGCTCGGGACTCAACTCTGGGGCCAACGTCCTGACTTTC
CATSRGSGLNSGANVLTF
>NA|TRBJ2-1|TRBV10-2|NA
TGCGCCAGCAGTGAGTCTAGCAGGGGTGATGAGCAGTTCTTC
CASSESSRGDEQFF